The clone carrying this T cell receptor beta chain was recorded a few times. The target antigen is unknown. This sample stems from a study of T cells after yellow fever vaccination. Study observations and caveats: Among primary-vaccination clones, most reappeared after the booster, at approximately 97% for CD4 and around 91% for CD8.

TCRdb re-analysed the 5' RACE reads in MiXCR, keeping a single row per CDR3 protein. Found here are under 200,000 distinct CDR3 sequences, 11% of them singletons; the top ten hold 36%. With 2 bases removed from V and 8 bases from J, the gap between germline ends came to 9 bases. The CDR3 has 12 residues. CDR1 is MNHEY and CDR2 is SVGEGT in the germline V gene. The material sequenced was CD8+ T cells sorted from PBMCs, taken 15 days after the yellow fever booster vaccination. The TCR comes from a man aged 18 to 29 who received the YFV17D yellow fever vaccine. The chain links TRBV6-2 or TRBV6-3 to TRBJ1-2, with D unresolved. The CDR3, as DNA: TGTGCCAGCAGTTACGGACTCTACGGCTACACCTTC. As protein: CASSYGLYGYTF.